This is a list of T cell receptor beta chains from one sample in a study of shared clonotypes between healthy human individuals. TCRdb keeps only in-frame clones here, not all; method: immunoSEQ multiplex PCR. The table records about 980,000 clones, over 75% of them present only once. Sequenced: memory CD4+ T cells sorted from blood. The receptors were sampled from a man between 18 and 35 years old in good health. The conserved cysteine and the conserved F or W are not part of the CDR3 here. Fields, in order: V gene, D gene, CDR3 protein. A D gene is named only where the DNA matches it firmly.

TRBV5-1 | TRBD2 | ASSLASGSYNEQF
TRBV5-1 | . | ASSPDSNQPQH
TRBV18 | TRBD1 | ASSPGTGDFYEQY
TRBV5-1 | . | ASSFSVNTEAF
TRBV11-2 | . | ASSYGIYEQY
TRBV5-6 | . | ASSWGSPLSGANVLT
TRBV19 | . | ASTPEDGSNQPQH
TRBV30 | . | AWSPSNFQETQY
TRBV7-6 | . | ASSTTNTQY
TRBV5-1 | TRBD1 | ASSPSGQGGQPQH
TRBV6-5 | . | ASSYSSTDTQY
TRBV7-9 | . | ASSQQGAGANVLT
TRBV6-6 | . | ASRPGERNEQF
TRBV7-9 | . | ASSRGSQSLLH
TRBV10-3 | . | AISERAFPTEAF
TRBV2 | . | ASSRLGETTYGYT
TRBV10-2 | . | ASKRGNTEAF
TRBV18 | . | ASSPGGNYGYT
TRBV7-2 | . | ASSLWGGAVDTQY
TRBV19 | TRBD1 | ASKKDRGPRNEQF
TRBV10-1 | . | ASSNRRGSSTDTQY
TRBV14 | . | ASSAISGVKTVGEQF
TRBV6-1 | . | ASSAAGNTIY
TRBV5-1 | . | ASSLAILQGRETQY
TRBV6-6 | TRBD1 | ASRAGQGANEKLF
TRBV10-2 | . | ASSALGGNSNQPQH
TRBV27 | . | ASSLRASTPVNQETQY
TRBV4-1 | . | ASSQDYAGSYGYT
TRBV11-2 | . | ASSSRVIDTEAF
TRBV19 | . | AAGTSYNEQF
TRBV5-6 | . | ASSLGGKSYEQY
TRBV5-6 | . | ASSLWIYNEQF
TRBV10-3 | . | AIGGASSYEQY
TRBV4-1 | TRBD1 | ASSQLRARGTDEQF
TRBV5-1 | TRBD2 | ASSSGLGGNTGELF
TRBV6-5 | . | ASQLRGNQPQH
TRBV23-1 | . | ASAGGDEAF
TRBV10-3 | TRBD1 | AITNRQGQGNEQF
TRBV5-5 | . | ASSSRELYNEQF
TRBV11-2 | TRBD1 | ASSLAGTGLYEQY
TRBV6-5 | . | ASSQVPSSYEQY
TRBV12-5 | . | ASGLKGGTNSGNTIY
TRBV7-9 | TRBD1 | ASSSLPGQRSTDTQY
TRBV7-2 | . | ASSLGRARF
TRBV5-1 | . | ASSNDGTSGTQY
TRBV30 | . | AWDGNPGELF
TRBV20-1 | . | SASESEKLF
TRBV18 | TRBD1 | ASSPITGAPGDEQY
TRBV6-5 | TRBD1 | ASSSRQGRGYT
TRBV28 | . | ASISDRTNLRAF
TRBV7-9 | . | ASTRISFPEAF
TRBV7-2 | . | ASSLRASGANVLT
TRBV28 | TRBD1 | ASRGQQPNQPQH
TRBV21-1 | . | ASSNPPAGPYSNQPQH
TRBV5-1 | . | ASSLSATSGETQY
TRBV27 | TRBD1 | ASSLSQLRDGTGISGANVLT
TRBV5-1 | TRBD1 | ASSLVAGGFSTEAF
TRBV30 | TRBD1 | AWSKNLQGSISYEQY
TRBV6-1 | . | ASSEAGYGYT
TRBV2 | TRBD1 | ASTGDSHSYEQY